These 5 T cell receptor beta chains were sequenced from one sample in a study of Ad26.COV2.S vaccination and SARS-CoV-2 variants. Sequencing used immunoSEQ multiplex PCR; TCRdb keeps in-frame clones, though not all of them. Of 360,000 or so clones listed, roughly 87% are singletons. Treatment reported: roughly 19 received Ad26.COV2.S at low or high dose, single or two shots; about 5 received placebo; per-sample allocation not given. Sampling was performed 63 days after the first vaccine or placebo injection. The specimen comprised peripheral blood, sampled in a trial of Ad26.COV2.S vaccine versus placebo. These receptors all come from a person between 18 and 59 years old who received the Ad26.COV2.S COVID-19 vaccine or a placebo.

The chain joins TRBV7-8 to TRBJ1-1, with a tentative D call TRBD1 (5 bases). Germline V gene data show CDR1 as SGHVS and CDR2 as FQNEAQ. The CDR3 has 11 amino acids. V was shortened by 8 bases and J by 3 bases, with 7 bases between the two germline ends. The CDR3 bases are TGTGCCAGCCGGGGCCACACTGAAGCTTTCTTT. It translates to CASRGHTEAFF.

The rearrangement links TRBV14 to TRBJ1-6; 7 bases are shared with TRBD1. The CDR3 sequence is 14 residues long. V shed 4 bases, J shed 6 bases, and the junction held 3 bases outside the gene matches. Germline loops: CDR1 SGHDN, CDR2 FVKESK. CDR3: CASSRGTANSPLHF. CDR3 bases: TGTGCCAGCAGCCGCGGGACAGCTAATTCACCCCTCCACTTT.

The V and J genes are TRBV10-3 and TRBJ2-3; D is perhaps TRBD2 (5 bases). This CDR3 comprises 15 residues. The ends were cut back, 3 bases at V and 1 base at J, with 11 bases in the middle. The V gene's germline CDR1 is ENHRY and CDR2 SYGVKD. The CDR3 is CAISERSAGTDTQYF. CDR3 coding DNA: TGTGCCATCAGTGAAAGATCAGCGGGCACAGATACGCAGTATTTT.

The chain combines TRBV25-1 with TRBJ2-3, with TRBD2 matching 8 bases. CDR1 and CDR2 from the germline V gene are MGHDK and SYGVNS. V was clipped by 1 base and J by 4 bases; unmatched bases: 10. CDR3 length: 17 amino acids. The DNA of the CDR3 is TGTGCCAGCAGTGAATGGGGAACGGGGGGGCCCTCAGATACGCAGTATTTT. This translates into CASSEWGTGGPSDTQYF.

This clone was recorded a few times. CDR3 sequence: CASSSGGTENQPQHF. The CDR3 DNA is TGTGCCAGCAGCTCGGGAGGGACAGAGAATCAGCCCCAGCATTTT. The chain combines TRBV9 with TRBJ1-5; TRBD1 aligns across 7 bases. The CDR3 extends over 15 amino acids. The trim removed 4 bases at V and 4 bases at J, leaving 8 bases unmatched. Germline CDR1 and CDR2: SGDLS and YYNGEE.